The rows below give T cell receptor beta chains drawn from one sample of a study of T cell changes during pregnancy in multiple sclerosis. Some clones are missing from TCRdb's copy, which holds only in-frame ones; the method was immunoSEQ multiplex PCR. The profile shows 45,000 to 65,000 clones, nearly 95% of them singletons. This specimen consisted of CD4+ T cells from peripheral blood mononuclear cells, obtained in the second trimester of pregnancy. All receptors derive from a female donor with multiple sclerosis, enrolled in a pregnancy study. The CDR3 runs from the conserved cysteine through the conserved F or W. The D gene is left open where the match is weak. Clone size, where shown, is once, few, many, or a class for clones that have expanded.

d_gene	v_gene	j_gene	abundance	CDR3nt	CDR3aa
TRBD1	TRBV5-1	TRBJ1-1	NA	TGCGCCAGCAGCTCGGGACAGGGGTACACTGAAGCTTTCTTT	CASSSGQGYTEAFF
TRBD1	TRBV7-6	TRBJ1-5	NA	TGTGCCAGCAGCTCGAATCAGGGGGCGAGGCAGCCCCAGCATTTT	CASSSNQGARQPQHF
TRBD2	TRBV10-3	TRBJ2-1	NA	TGTGCCATCAGTGAGTCTGCCCCTAGCGGGGGGGCCTGGAATGAGCAGTTCTTC	CAISESAPSGGAWNEQFF
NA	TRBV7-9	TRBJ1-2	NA	TGTGCCAGCAGCTTACCCGAAGCCTTCTATGGCTACACCTTC	CASSLPEAFYGYTF
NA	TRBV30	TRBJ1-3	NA	TGTGCCTGGAGTGTACAGACAGCCTCTGGAAACACCATATATTTT	CAWSVQTASGNTIYF
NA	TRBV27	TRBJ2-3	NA	TGTGCCAGCAGTTTATTAAGGGGGGGCCCAGGGCGGACAGATACGCAGTATTTT	CASSLLRGGPGRTDTQYF
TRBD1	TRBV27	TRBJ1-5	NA	TGTGCCAGCAGTTTAAAGTTGTCGGCAGGGGGAAGCAATCAGCCCCAGCATTTT	CASSLKLSAGGSNQPQHF
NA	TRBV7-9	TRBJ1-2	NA	TGTGCCAGCAACCCCTACTACAACTATGGCTACACCTTC	CASNPYYNYGYTF
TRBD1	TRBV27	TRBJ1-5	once	TGTGCCAGCAGTCGACTTTCGGGACAGGGAAAGCGGCATAGCAATCAGCCCCAGCATTTT	CASSRLSGQGKRHSNQPQHF
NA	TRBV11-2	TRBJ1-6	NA	TGTGCCAGCAGCTTGATGGCAGGGTCCAATTCACCCCTCCACTTT	CASSLMAGSNSPLHF
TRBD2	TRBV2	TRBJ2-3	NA	TGTGCCAGCAGCGCACTAAGCGGGAGGGCAACAGATACGCAGTATTTT	CASSALSGRATDTQYF
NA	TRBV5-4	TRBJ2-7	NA	TGTGCCAGCAGCTCTCCGGACTCGAGCTCCTACGAGCAGTACTTC	CASSSPDSSSYEQYF
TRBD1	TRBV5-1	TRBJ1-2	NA	TGCGCCAGCAGCTCGAATCGCCGGGACAGGGGGGACCGGCCCTATGGCTACACCTTC	CASSSNRRDRGDRPYGYTF
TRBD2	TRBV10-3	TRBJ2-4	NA	TGTGCCATCAGTGACCCAATGACGGCGGGGGACATTCAGTACTTC	CAISDPMTAGDIQYF
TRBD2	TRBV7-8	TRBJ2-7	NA	TGTGCCAGCACTCCCCGGGGGCTAGCGGGGGTTCAGTACTTC	CASTPRGLAGVQYF
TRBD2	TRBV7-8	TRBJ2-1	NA	TGTGCCAGCAGCTCCTGGACTAGCGAGGATGAGCAGTTCTTC	CASSSWTSEDEQFF
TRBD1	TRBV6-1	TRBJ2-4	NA	TGTGCCAGCTTAAGGGACAGGGGCAACATTCAGTACTTC	CASLRDRGNIQYF
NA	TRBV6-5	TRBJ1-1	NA	TGTGCCAGCAGTTACTCCAGGGGCGGAAGCACTGAAGCTTTCTTT	CASSYSRGGSTEAFF
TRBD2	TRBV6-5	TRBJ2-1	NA	TGTGCCAGCAGTAAGCGGGGAGACAATGAGCAGTTCTTC	CASSKRGDNEQFF
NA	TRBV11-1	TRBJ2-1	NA	TGTGCCAGCAGCTTAGATCAGTTCCATGAGCAGTTCTTC	CASSLDQFHEQFF
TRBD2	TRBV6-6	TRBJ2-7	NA	TGTGCCAGCAGTTACGGACTAGCCTACGAGCAGTACTTC	CASSYGLAYEQYF
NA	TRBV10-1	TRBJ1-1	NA	TGCGCCAGTACCCAGGGTTGGACTGAAGCTTTCTTT	CASTQGWTEAFF
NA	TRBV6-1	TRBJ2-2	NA	TGTGCCAGCACTAGCACAAGCGCCGGGGAGCTGTTTTTT	CASTSTSAGELFF
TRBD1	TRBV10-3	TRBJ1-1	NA	TGTGCCATCAGTGGAGGCCGACAGGGATACACTGAAGCTTTCTTT	CAISGGRQGYTEAFF
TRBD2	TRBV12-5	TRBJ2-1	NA	TGTGCTAGTGGTTTGCTTCTAGCGGGAGTTAATGAGCAGTTCTTC	CASGLLLAGVNEQFF
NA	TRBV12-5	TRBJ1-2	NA	TGTGCTAGTGGACCCTCGGGGGTGAGAATCTACACCTTC	CASGPSGVRIYTF
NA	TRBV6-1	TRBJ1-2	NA	TGTGCCAGCAGTGAAGATAGAGGGGGCTACACCTTC	CASSEDRGGYTF
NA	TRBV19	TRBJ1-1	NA	TGTGCCAGTAGTCCGGGTAACACTGAAGCTTTCTTT	CASSPGNTEAFF
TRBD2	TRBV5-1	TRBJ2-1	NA	TGCGCCAGCACCCGGACTAGCGGGGAACGGCAGCAGTTCTTC	CASTRTSGERQQFF
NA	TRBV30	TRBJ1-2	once	TGTGCCTGGAGGGGGGACAAGAAAAACTATGGCTACACCTTC	CAWRGDKKNYGYTF
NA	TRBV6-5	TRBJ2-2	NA	TGTGCCAGCATGAGCGGGGAGCTGTTTTTT	CASMSGELFF
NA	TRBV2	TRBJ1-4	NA	TGTGCCAGCAGTGGAGAGGTCAGTGAAAAACTGTTTTTT	CASSGEVSEKLFF
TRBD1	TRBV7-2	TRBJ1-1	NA	TGTGCCAGCAGCTATCCCCGGGACAGGACCCACTCTAACACTGAAGCTTTCTTT	CASSYPRDRTHSNTEAFF
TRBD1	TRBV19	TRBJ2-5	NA	TGTGCCAGCTCACCAACAAACAGGGGGGAGACCCAGTACTTC	CASSPTNRGETQYF
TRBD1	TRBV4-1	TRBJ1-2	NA	TGCGCCAGCAGCCCCTTGGGACAGGGGGCCATAGCTAACTATGGCTACACCTTC	CASSPLGQGAIANYGYTF
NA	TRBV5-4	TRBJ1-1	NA	TGTGCCAGCAGCTTGGACATGGGGCGCAACACTGAAGCTTTCTTT	CASSLDMGRNTEAFF